These 8 T cell receptor beta chains came from one sample sequenced in a study of cytomegalovirus exposure and HLA in healthy donors. The PCR used 60 Vbeta and 13 Jbeta primers. The assay was immunoSEQ multiplex PCR, and TCRdb's table has in-frame clones only and misses some. The sample holds some 130,000 clones; over 65% are singletons and the top ten take 2.5% to 3.5%. The sequencing input was PBMCs. The origin of the receptors is a woman aged 25 to 39 in good health and CMV-seropositive.

V usage is TRBV7-3 and J usage is TRBJ2-1; 15 bases line up with TRBD2. Germline assignment: CDR1 SGHTA and CDR2 FQGTGA. V trimming: 5 bases; J trimming: 11 bases; junction bases outside the gene matches: 13. This CDR3 is built from 17 residues. As DNA, the CDR3 is TGTGCCAGCAGCCCAGACACTGGGGGACTAGCGGGGGGTAAGCAGTTCTTC. It specifies CASSPDTGGLAGGKQFF.

Details on this clone: Other DNA sequences in this specimen translate into the identical CDR3. V is TRBV5-1 and J is TRBJ1-2; 8 bases fit TRBD1. The germline gives CDR1 SGHRS, CDR2 YFSETQ. V lost 2 bases and J lost 5; bases outside the gene matches: 5. This CDR3 region has 14 residues. CDR3 region: CASSFGQGGYGYTF. The CDR3 region has the DNA TGCGCCAGCAGCTTCGGACAGGGCGGTTATGGCTACACCTTC.

V is TRBV19 and J is TRBJ2-7; TRBD2 matches 11 bases. Losses at the gene ends were 3 bases for V and 5 bases for J; bases not matched to a gene: 9. The CDR3 has 16 residues. The germline V gene has CDR1 LNHDA and CDR2 SQIVND (reference sequence). This CDR3 is CASSIRASGGIHEQYF. The DNA for the CDR3 is TGTGCCAGTAGTATTCGGGCTAGCGGGGGGATCCACGAGCAGTACTTC.

The chain uses TRBV7-2 and TRBJ2-7; 8 positions agree with TRBD2. Germline CDR1 reads SGHTA; CDR2 reads FQGNSA. J lost 3 bases, V lost 1 base, and 11 bases had no gene match. This CDR3 has 17 residues. CDR3 amino acids: CASSLGGGGSRIYEQYF. In nucleotides, the CDR3 is TGTGCCAGCAGCTTAGGTGGCGGGGGGTCCCGCATCTACGAGCAGTACTTC.

The rearrangement joins TRBV5-6 to TRBJ1-2; a possible D gene is TRBD1 (5 bases). The germline V and J ends were trimmed by 1 base and 2 bases, with 15 bases remaining between them. This CDR3 has 16 residues. Germline values: CDR1 SGHDT, CDR2 YYEEEE. This CDR3 reads CASSLFVRQPNYGYTF. CDR3 sequence (DNA): TGTGCCAGCAGCTTGTTTGTGCGACAGCCAAACTATGGCTACACCTTC.

The rearrangement uses TRBV7-9 and TRBJ1-4; a possible D gene is TRBD1 (6 bases). V dropped 5 bases and J dropped 4 bases, with 11 bases sitting between them. Germline V lookup: CDR1 SEHNR, CDR2 FQNEAQ (reference sequence). The CDR3 spans 14 residues. DNA for the CDR3: TGTGCCAGCAGCCATACAGGGATTAATGAAAAACTGTTTTTT. This codes for CASSHTGINEKLFF.

The chain joins TRBV11-2 to TRBJ2-1; 7 positions match TRBD2. The CDR3 is made up of 15 amino acids. Looked up from germline, CDR1 is SGHAT and CDR2 is FQNNGV. V was clipped by 5 bases and J by 6 bases; unmatched bases: 10. The CDR3 reads CASSRGSSGVNEQFF. Written as DNA, the CDR3 is TGTGCCAGCAGCCGCGGATCTAGCGGAGTCAATGAGCAGTTCTTC.

V and J are TRBV9 and TRBJ2-1, with 8 bases identical to TRBD2. CDR1 is SGDLS, CDR2 YYNGEE, per germline. This CDR3 has 13 amino acids. With V trimmed by 4 bases and J by 9 bases, 6 bases remained unmatched. The CDR3 region has the DNA TGTGCCAGCAGCTGGAGCGGGGGAGGTGAGCAGTTCTTC. Translation: CASSWSGGGEQFF.